Following are 6 T cell receptor beta chains from one sample sequenced in a study of shared clonotypes between healthy human individuals. Profiling relied on immunoSEQ multiplex PCR, and the TCRdb table lists in-frame clones only, not all of them. The data contain some 2,500,000 clones, 93% of them singletons. Sample: naive CD4+ T cells from PBMCs. The subset is: CD45RA+ positively selected. All receptors derive from a man in his late teens or twenties in good health. Some clones in this sample may be carry-over from other donors' samples.

For the CDR3, the DNA is TGTGCCAGCAGCCACTCCCCCGGGGAGGAGGGGACCCAGTACTTC. Translation: CASSHSPGEEGTQYF. The genes are TRBV9 and TRBJ2-5, with a weak D call TRBD2 (6 bases). Germline CDR1 is SGDLS and CDR2 is YYNGEE. CDR3 length equals 15 residues. V was cut by 4 bases and J by 7 bases, with 20 bases left in between.

DNA of the CDR3: TGTGCCACCAGCAGAGATACGGGCAGTGAGGAGACCCAGTACTTC. It codes for CATSRDTGSEETQYF. The J gene is TRBJ2-5, the V gene TRBV15; D unclear. The CDR3 length is 15 residues. In germline, CDR1 is LNHNV, CDR2 YYDKDF (reference sequence). Trimming stripped 0 bases from V and 5 bases from J, with 13 bases between.

J is TRBJ2-1 and V is TRBV19, with D possibly matching TRBD1 (6 bases). Between the trimmed V and J ends, which lost 7 bases and 5 bases, there was a span of 21 bases. Per germline, CDR1 LNHDA and CDR2 SQIVND (reference sequence). The CDR3 length is 16 residues. CDR3 DNA: TGTGCCAGTAAGGGGGATAGCCGTCGCTTTGACAATGAGCAGTTCTTC. Translation: CASKGDSRRFDNEQFF. Complete variable domain (other parts from reference TRBV19 and TRBJ2-1): DGGITQSPKYLFRKEGQNVTLSCEQNLNHDAMYWYRQDPGQGLRLIYYSQIVNDFQKGDIAEGYSVSREKKESFPLTVTSAQKNPTAFYLCASKGDSRRFDNEQFFGPGTRLTVL.

The V and J genes are TRBV7-8 and TRBJ1-1, with D uncertain. The germline V gene has CDR1 SGHVS and CDR2 FQNEAQ. CDR3 length: 13 amino acids. V lost 5 bases and J lost 2, with 9 bases in between. As DNA, the CDR3 is TGTGCCAGCAGCCTGACCCAAAACACTGAAGCTTTCTTT. Protein sequence: CASSLTQNTEAFF.

In its sample, this clone was seen a few times. CDR3 sequence (DNA): TGCGCCAGCAGCCCTGAAGGCAGTGTAGGCTATGGCTACACCTTC. Amino acid sequence: CASSPEGSVGYGYTF. The rearrangement uses TRBV5-1 and TRBJ1-2; no reliable D call. The germline V gene encodes CDR1 SGHRS and CDR2 YFSETQ. Trimming left V 4 bases short and J 4 bases short, with 17 bases between. The CDR3 totals 15 residues.

CDR3 protein: CASSLSFASGAYEQYF. The DNA of the CDR3 is TGTGCCAGCAGCTTATCTTTTGCTAGCGGGGCCTACGAGCAGTACTTC. The chain links TRBV7-2 to TRBJ2-7; 9 bases align to TRBD2. Germline V gene lookup returns CDR1 SGHTA and CDR2 FQGNSA. CDR3 size: 16 residues. The V gene end was trimmed by 2 bases and the J gene end by 2 bases; junction bases not matched to a gene: 7.